A selection of T cell receptor beta chains follows, all from one sample in a study of blood T cell repertoires in COVID-19. Profiled with immunoSEQ multiplex PCR; TCRdb holds only in-frame clones, not every one. The data contain 250,000 to 300,000 clones, around 90% of them singletons. The sequenced sample consisted of peripheral blood. The source is a middle-aged woman who had recovered from COVID-19. Both conserved end residues are trimmed from each CDR3. The D gene is left open where the match is weak. A row's size may be missing; if present it is once, few, many or a size class.

v_call: TRBV18
clone_size: -
d_call: -
cdr3_aa: ASSPVGGNTEAF

v_call: TRBV3-1/TRBV3-2
clone_size: -
d_call: TRBD2
cdr3_aa: ASSHRLAGPYNEQF

v_call: TRBV11-1
clone_size: few
d_call: TRBD2
cdr3_aa: ASSTPGLGENEQF

v_call: TRBV5-1
clone_size: -
d_call: -
cdr3_aa: ASSERVTGNTIY

v_call: TRBV5-1
clone_size: -
d_call: -
cdr3_aa: ASSLAGGADSPLH

v_call: TRBV23-1
clone_size: once
d_call: -
cdr3_aa: ASSLRRDTEAF

v_call: TRBV28
clone_size: -
d_call: -
cdr3_aa: ASSKEPGERETQY

v_call: TRBV5-5
clone_size: -
d_call: -
cdr3_aa: ASSLASGFVTDTQY

v_call: TRBV7-2
clone_size: -
d_call: -
cdr3_aa: ASSLWSPTNTEAF

v_call: TRBV7-2
clone_size: -
d_call: TRBD2
cdr3_aa: ASTPAGREGRGEQF

v_call: TRBV12-3/TRBV12-4
clone_size: -
d_call: -
cdr3_aa: ASSPGHGMEAF

v_call: TRBV10-3
clone_size: -
d_call: -
cdr3_aa: AISETSYGYT

v_call: TRBV5-4
clone_size: -
d_call: TRBD1
cdr3_aa: ASSFGQGGAEAF

v_call: TRBV7-2
clone_size: few
d_call: -
cdr3_aa: ASSLVAAGANVLT

v_call: TRBV11-3
clone_size: -
d_call: TRBD2
cdr3_aa: ASSLRLAGAGQF

v_call: TRBV18
clone_size: -
d_call: TRBD2
cdr3_aa: ASSRPSGRNTGELF

v_call: TRBV6-5
clone_size: -
d_call: -
cdr3_aa: ASSYGAGGGTEAF

v_call: TRBV29-1
clone_size: -
d_call: TRBD2
cdr3_aa: SVERAGDTGELF

v_call: TRBV19
clone_size: -
d_call: -
cdr3_aa: ASSIDLPGQRGRETQY

v_call: TRBV29-1
clone_size: -
d_call: -
cdr3_aa: SVPIGRDEQF

v_call: TRBV29-1
clone_size: -
d_call: TRBD1
cdr3_aa: SVRDRANSPLH